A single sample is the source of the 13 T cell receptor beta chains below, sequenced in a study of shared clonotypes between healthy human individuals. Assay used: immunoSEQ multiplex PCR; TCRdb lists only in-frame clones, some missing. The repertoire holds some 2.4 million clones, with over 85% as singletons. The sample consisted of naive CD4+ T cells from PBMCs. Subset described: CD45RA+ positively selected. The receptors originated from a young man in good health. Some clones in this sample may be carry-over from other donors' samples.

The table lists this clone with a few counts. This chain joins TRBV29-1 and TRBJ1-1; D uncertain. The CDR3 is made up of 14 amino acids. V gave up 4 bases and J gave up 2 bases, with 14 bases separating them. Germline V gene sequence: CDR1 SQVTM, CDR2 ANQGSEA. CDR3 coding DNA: TGCAGCGTTGGCCCCTTGTGGACCAACACTGAAGCTTTCTTT. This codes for CSVGPLWTNTEAFF.

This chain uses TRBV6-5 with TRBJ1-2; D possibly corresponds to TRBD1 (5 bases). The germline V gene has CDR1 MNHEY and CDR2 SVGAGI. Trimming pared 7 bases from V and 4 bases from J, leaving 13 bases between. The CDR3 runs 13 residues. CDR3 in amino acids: CASTPGTAYGYTF. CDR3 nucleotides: TGTGCCAGCACTCCCGGGACGGCCTATGGCTACACCTTC.

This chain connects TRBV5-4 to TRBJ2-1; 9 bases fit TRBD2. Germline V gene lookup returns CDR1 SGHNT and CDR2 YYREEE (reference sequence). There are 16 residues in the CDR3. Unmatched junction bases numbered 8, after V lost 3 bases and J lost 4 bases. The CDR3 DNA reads TGTGCCAGCAGCTCGCCGCGGGAGGGCCAATACAATGAGCAGTTCTTC. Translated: CASSSPREGQYNEQFF.

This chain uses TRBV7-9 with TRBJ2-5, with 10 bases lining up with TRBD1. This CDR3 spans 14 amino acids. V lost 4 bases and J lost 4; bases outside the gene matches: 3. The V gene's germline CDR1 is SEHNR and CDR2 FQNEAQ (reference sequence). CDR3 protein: CASSSRDRGETQYF. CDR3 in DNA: TGTGCCAGCAGCTCCCGGGACAGGGGAGAGACCCAGTACTTC.

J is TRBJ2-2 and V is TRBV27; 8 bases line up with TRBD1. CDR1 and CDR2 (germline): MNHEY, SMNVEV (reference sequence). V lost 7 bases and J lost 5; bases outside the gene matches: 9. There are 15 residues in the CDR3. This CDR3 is CASMGRGRRTGELFF. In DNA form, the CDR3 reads TGTGCCAGCATGGGCAGGGGGCGTCGGACCGGGGAGCTGTTTTTT.

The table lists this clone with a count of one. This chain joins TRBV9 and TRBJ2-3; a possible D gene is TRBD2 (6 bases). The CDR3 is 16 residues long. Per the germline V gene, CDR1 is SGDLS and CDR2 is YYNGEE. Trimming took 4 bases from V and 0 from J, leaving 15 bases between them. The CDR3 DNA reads TGTGCCAGCAGCCCCCGGGACTTCCCTAGCACAGATACGCAGTATTTT. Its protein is CASSPRDFPSTDTQYF.

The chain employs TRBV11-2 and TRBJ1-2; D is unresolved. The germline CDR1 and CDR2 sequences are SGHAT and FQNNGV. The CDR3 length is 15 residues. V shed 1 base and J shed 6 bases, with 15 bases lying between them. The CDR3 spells CASSLATGWVHGYTF. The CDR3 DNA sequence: TGTGCCAGCAGCTTAGCAACCGGATGGGTGCATGGCTACACCTTC.

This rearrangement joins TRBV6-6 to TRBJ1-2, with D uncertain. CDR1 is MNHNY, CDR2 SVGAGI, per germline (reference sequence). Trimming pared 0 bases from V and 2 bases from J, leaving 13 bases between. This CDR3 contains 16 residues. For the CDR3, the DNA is TGTGCCAGCAGTTACTCGAGAGGAACGCTCAACTATGGCTACACCTTC. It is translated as CASSYSRGTLNYGYTF.

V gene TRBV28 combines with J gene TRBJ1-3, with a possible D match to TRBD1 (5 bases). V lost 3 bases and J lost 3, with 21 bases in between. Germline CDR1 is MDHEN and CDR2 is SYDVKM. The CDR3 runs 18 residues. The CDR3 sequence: CASSLGLIGKGLGNTIYF. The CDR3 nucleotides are TGTGCCAGCAGTTTGGGGCTAATCGGAAAGGGCCTTGGAAACACCATATATTTT.

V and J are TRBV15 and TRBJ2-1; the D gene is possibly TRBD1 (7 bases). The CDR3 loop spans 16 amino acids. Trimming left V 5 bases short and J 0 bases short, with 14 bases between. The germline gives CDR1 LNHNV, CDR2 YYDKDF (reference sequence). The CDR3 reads CATSPGGRSSYNEQFF. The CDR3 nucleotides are TGTGCCACCAGCCCAGGGGGGCGGAGCTCCTACAATGAGCAGTTCTTC.

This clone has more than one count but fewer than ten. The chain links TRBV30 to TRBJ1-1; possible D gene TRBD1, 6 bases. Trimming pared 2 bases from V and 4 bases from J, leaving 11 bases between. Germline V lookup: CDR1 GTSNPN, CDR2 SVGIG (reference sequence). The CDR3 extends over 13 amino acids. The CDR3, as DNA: TGTGCCTGGAGTCTCCAGGGGCGCACTGAAGCTTTCTTT. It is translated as CAWSLQGRTEAFF. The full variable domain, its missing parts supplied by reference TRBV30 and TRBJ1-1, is SQTIHQWPATLVQPVGSPLSLECTVEGTSNPNLYWYRQAAGRGLQLLFYSVGIGQISSEVPQNLSASRPQDRQFILSSKKLLLSDSGFYLCAWSLQGRTEAFFGQGTRLTVV.

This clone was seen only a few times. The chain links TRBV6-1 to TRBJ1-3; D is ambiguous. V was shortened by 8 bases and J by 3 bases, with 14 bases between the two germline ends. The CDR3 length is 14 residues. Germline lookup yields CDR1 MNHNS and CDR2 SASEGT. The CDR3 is CASGGLLIGNTIYF. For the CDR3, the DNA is TGTGCCAGCGGAGGACTGCTCATTGGAAACACCATATATTTT.

The CDR3 reads CASSLGHEMYNEQFF. As DNA, the CDR3 is TGCGCCAGCAGCTTGGGACATGAAATGTACAATGAGCAGTTCTTC. This rearrangement joins TRBV5-1 to TRBJ2-1; D gene unclear. Trimming took 0 bases from V and 4 from J, leaving 11 bases between them. The CDR3 length is 15 residues. Per germline, CDR1 SGHRS and CDR2 YFSETQ.